The 25 T cell receptor beta chains presented below share a single source sample, sequenced in a study of T cells in Graves' hyperthyroidism and ophthalmopathy. From RNA transcripts, TCR beta CDR3 regions were amplified. The HTBI primer set was used in a first-round RT-PCR of the TCR CDR3. TCRdb recomputed calls from the multiplex PCR reads with MiXCR, one row per CDR3 protein. The sample has about 300,000 distinct CDR3 sequences, roughly 19% seen once. What was sequenced was blood. The receptors stem from a man over 45 with Graves' ophthalmopathy.

To note about this clonotype: This CDR3 is missing its conserved last phenylalanine or tryptophan, likely due to a read error. The chain couples TRBV6-1 to TRBJ1-5; weak D call: TRBD1 (5 bases). The V gene's germline CDR1 is MNHNS and CDR2 SASEGT. This CDR3 comprises 13 residues. Trimming pared 7 bases from V and 5 bases from J, leaving 12 bases between. CDR3 nucleotides: TGTGCCAGCACCGTCCAGGGAGATCAGCCCCAGCATCTT. Protein: CASTVQGDQPQHL.

The rearrangement joins TRBV6-1 to TRBJ2-7, with D hard to call. The CDR3 is made up of 14 amino acids. Germline loops: CDR1 MNHNS, CDR2 SASEGT. The ends were cut back, 2 bases at V and 0 bases at J, with 8 bases in the middle. CDR3: CASSEQVSSYEQYF. The CDR3 DNA is TGTGCCAGCAGTGAACAAGTAAGCTCCTACGAGCAGTACTTC.

Only a few counts were recorded for this clonotype. V is TRBV5-1 and J is TRBJ2-1; 11 bases align to TRBD2. Germline CDR1 and CDR2: SGHRS and YFSETQ. The CDR3 totals 15 residues. J gave up 6 bases and V 7 bases, and 9 bases lay outside the gene matches. CDR3 nucleotide sequence: TGCGCCAGCCGGGTAGCGGGAGGGCCAGGCAATGAGCAGTTCTTC. It translates to CASRVAGGPGNEQFF.

The V gene is TRBV5-1, the J gene TRBJ2-7; D is uncertain. The CDR3 covers 15 residues. The V and J ends lost 0 bases and 2 bases respectively, with 12 bases between them. The V gene's germline CDR1 is SGHRS and CDR2 YFSETQ. The CDR3 loop is CASSLASDLTYEQYF. The CDR3 DNA reads TGCGCCAGCAGCTTGGCCTCGGATTTGACCTACGAGCAGTACTTC.

The V call is TRBV9, the J call TRBJ2-1; 11 bases are a match to TRBD2. V lost 4 bases to trimming and J lost 7 bases; unmatched junction nucleotides: 10. Germline V gene sequence: CDR1 SGDLS, CDR2 YYNGEE. The CDR3 has 16 amino acids. The CDR3 sequence is CASSPELAGVGNEQFF. The CDR3 DNA reads as TGTGCCAGCAGCCCAGAACTAGCGGGAGTAGGGAATGAGCAGTTCTTC.

There are many counts of this clonotype. The V and J genes are TRBV11-2 and TRBJ2-6; D remains ambiguous. The CDR3 covers 14 residues. V shed 11 bases and J shed 2 bases, with 13 bases lying between them. Germline assignment: CDR1 SGHAT and CDR2 FQNNGV. The CDR3 DNA sequence: TGTGCCTTCCTTACGGGCACTGGGGCCAACGTCCTGACTTTC. Its translation: CAFLTGTGANVLTF. Supplemented by reference TRBV11-2 and TRBJ2-6, the full variable domain reads EAGVAQSPRYKIIEKRQSVAFWCNPISGHATLYWYQQILGQGPKLLIQFQNNGVVDDSQLPKDRFSAERLKGVDSTLKIQPAKLEDSAVYLCAFLTGTGANVLTFGAGSRLTVL.

The chain has TRBV5-1 and TRBJ2-1; 13 bases line up with TRBD2. The J segment lost 8 bases and the V segment lost 5 bases, leaving 7 bases of the junction unmatched. Germline assignment: CDR1 SGHRS and CDR2 YFSETQ. The CDR3 consists of 15 residues. CDR3 sequence (DNA): TGCGCCAGCAGGTCAACTAGCGGGAGGGCACATGAGCAGTTCTTC. Encoded protein: CASRSTSGRAHEQFF. The variable domain in full, completed from reference TRBV5-1 and TRBJ2-1, reads KAGVTQTPRYLIKTRGQQVTLSCSPISGHRSVSWYQQTPGQGLQFLFEYFSETQRNKGNFPGRFSGRQFSNSRSEMNVSTLELGDSALYLCASRSTSGRAHEQFFGPGTRLTVL.

DNA of the CDR3: TGCGCCAGCAGCCAAGAAACAGCCAAAAACATTCAGTACTTC. Translating gives CASSQETAKNIQYF. V and J are TRBV4-1 and TRBJ2-4; D is ambiguous. This CDR3 contains 14 residues. Germline V gene data show CDR1 as MGHRA and CDR2 as YSYEKL. Trimming removed 0 bases from V and 0 bases from J, with 3 bases in between.

This chain uses TRBV6-1 with TRBJ1-5; 9 bases fit TRBD1. V gave up 6 bases and J gave up 6 bases; unmatched junction bases: 6. This CDR3 region has 14 residues. Germline assignment: CDR1 MNHNS and CDR2 SASEGT. This CDR3 is CASSHRGQLQPQHF. The DNA of the CDR3 is TGTGCCAGCAGCCACAGGGGGCAGCTTCAGCCCCAGCATTTT.

This clonotype was counted a few times. CDR3 loop: CASSGTTRREAFF. The DNA for the CDR3 is TGTGCCAGCAGCGGGACTACAAGGCGTGAAGCTTTCTTT. The chain has TRBV9 and TRBJ1-1; D remains unclear. This CDR3 has 13 amino acids. Trimming cost V 3 bases and J 7 bases, with 13 bases left between them. Germline loops: CDR1 SGDLS, CDR2 YYNGEE. The full variable domain, with the rest looked up from reference TRBV9 and TRBJ1-1, is DSGVTQTPKHLITATGQRVTLRCSPRSGDLSVYWYQQSLDQGLQFLIQYYNGEERAKGNILERFSAQQFPDLHSELNLSSLELGDSALYFCASSGTTRREAFFGQGTRLTVV.

The table lists this clonotype with many counts. CDR3 region: CACLGFYNEQFF. The CDR3 DNA reads as TGTGCCTGCCTCGGGTTCTACAATGAGCAGTTCTTC. The V gene is TRBV30, the J gene TRBJ2-1; no definite D call. Trimming left V 6 bases short and J 3 bases short, with 9 bases between. Germline lookup yields CDR1 GTSNPN and CDR2 SVGIG (reference sequence). This CDR3 spans 12 amino acids.

In this sample, this clonotype turned up many times. The genes are TRBV5-5 and TRBJ2-3, with 7 nucleotides matching TRBD1. Per germline, CDR1 SGHKS and CDR2 YYEKEE (reference sequence). V gave up 4 bases and J gave up 2 bases; unmatched junction bases: 7. The CDR3 totals 15 residues. The CDR3, as DNA: TGTGCCAGCAGCCTCGTGGGGACAGACACAGATACGCAGTATTTT. It translates to CASSLVGTDTDTQYF.

The chain links TRBV4-1 to TRBJ1-5, with D unclear. Germline CDR1 is MGHRA and CDR2 is YSYEKL. V was pared by 0 bases and J by 4 bases, with 10 bases between. CDR3 length: 15 residues. CDR3 coding DNA: TGCGCCAGCAGCCAAGATAAGGCGAGTAATCAGCCCCAGCATTTT. Its protein is CASSQDKASNQPQHF.

Ten or more counts support this clonotype. The chain joins TRBV20-1 to TRBJ2-3; 9 nucleotides line up with TRBD2. This CDR3 contains 14 residues. Germline V gene sequence: CDR1 DFQATT, CDR2 SNEGSKA (reference sequence). With V trimmed by 3 bases and J by 5 bases, 6 bases remained unmatched. CDR3 amino acids: CSARRVAGVDTQYF. The CDR3, as DNA: TGCAGTGCTAGGCGGGTAGCGGGAGTAGATACGCAGTATTTT.

The gene calls are TRBV6-5 and TRBJ1-5; D remains ambiguous. CDR1 and CDR2 from the germline V gene are MNHEY and SVGAGI. V dropped 0 bases and J dropped 6 bases, with 12 bases sitting between them. The CDR3 loop spans 15 amino acids. The CDR3: CASSYSGGFGQPQHF. CDR3 DNA: TGTGCCAGCAGTTACTCGGGAGGGTTTGGTCAGCCCCAGCATTTT.

In this sample, this clonotype turned up many times. The chain has TRBV6-1 and TRBJ1-5; maybe TRBD1 (6 bases). Germline V lookup: CDR1 MNHNS, CDR2 SASEGT. Trimming left V 4 bases short and J 9 bases short, with 19 bases between. There are 15 residues in the CDR3. CDR3 sequence (DNA): TGTGCCAGCAGTGTGGCCGGGACAATAATCGTGCCCCAGCATTTT. Translating it yields CASSVAGTIIVPQHF.

This clonotype was seen at least ten times. The chain joins TRBV7-3 to TRBJ2-3; perhaps D is TRBD1 or TRBD2 (6 bases each). Between the trimmed V and J ends, which lost 5 bases and 3 bases, there was a span of 18 bases. From germline, CDR1 is SGHTA and CDR2 FQGTGA. The CDR3 length is 16 residues. The chain's CDR3 is CASSPVLGGATDTQYF. DNA for the CDR3: TGTGCCAGCAGCCCCGTCTTGGGGGGCGCGACAGATACGCAGTATTTT. The variable domain in full, completed from reference TRBV7-3 and TRBJ2-3, reads GAGVSQTPSNKVTEKGKYVELRCDPISGHTALYWYRQSLGQGPEFLIYFQGTGAADDSGLPNDRFFAVRPEGSVSTLKIQRTERGDSAVYLCASSPVLGGATDTQYFGPGTRLTVL.

This clonotype was counted at least ten times. The V call is TRBV20-1, the J call TRBJ1-5; D is uncertain. V was cut by 5 bases and J by 0 bases, with 2 bases left in between. Germline loops: CDR1 DFQATT, CDR2 SNEGSKA (reference sequence). The CDR3 is made up of 11 amino acids. DNA for the CDR3: TGCAGTGCTGGTAGCAATCAGCCCCAGCATTTT. This encodes CSAGSNQPQHF.

This clonotype occurred a few times. The genes are TRBV5-1 and TRBJ2-7, with TRBD2 matching 12 bases. V was clipped by 4 bases and J by 0 bases; unmatched bases: 11. CDR1 and CDR2 from the germline V gene are SGHRS and YFSETQ. This CDR3 contains 18 residues. CDR3 sequence (DNA): TGCGCCAGCAGCCCTCAAACTAGCGGGAGGTCCAACTCCTACGAGCAGTACTTC. Residues: CASSPQTSGRSNSYEQYF.

The J gene is TRBJ1-4, the V gene TRBV30; D might be TRBD1 (6 bases). In germline, CDR1 is GTSNPN, CDR2 SVGIG (reference sequence). This CDR3 has 14 amino acids. Between the trimmed V and J ends, which lost 0 bases and 8 bases, there was a span of 13 bases. This chain's CDR3 is CAWSVRARGEKLFF. The CDR3 DNA reads as TGTGCCTGGAGTGTACGGGCGAGGGGGGAAAAACTGTTTTTT.

This clonotype was recorded a few times. The genes are TRBV7-2 and TRBJ2-2; tentative D call: TRBD2 (5 bases). Per germline, CDR1 SGHTA and CDR2 FQGNSA. Trimming stripped 2 bases from V and 7 bases from J, with 17 bases between. This CDR3 spans 16 amino acids. CDR3 DNA: TGTGCCAGCAGCTTAACCCCCGGAGGAGGTAGCGGGGAGCTGTTTTTT. Translating gives CASSLTPGGGSGELFF.

The chain uses TRBV5-1 and TRBJ2-3; 8 positions match TRBD1. The V gene end was trimmed by 1 base and the J gene end by 5 bases; junction bases not matched to a gene: 3. This CDR3 has 14 amino acids. Germline values: CDR1 SGHRS, CDR2 YFSETQ. The CDR3 loop is CASSLSRGRDTQYF. In nucleotides, the CDR3 is TGCGCCAGCAGCTTGAGCAGGGGGCGAGATACGCAGTATTTT.

This clonotype was observed at least ten times. The V call is TRBV2, the J call TRBJ1-1; D uncertain. Germline CDR1 is SNHLY and CDR2 is FYNNEI. Trimming shortened V by 8 bases and J by 4 bases, and 17 bases separated the two germline ends. This CDR3 region has 14 residues. The CDR3 DNA follows: TGTGCCAGCGGAGCCTCGAGAGGGCCCACTGAAGCTTTCTTT. Protein sequence: CASGASRGPTEAFF.

This clonotype was detected a few times. The chain employs TRBV6-1 and TRBJ1-5; maybe TRBD1 (6 bases). The V gene lost 6 bases and the J gene lost 0 bases, with 15 bases spanning the gap. Germline CDR1 MNHNS, CDR2 SASEGT. The CDR3 is 16 amino acids. CDR3 in DNA: TGTGCCAGCAGAGTTGGACAGAGTTATAGCAATCAGCCCCAGCATTTT. Residues: CASRVGQSYSNQPQHF.

V usage is TRBV19 and J usage is TRBJ1-2; TRBD1 aligns across 9 bases. The ends lost 5 bases at V and 8 bases at J; junction bases unmatched: 6. The CDR3 sequence is 13 residues long. Germline assignment: CDR1 LNHDA and CDR2 SQIVND (reference sequence). The CDR3: CASSLGQGWGYTF. The CDR3 DNA reads TGTGCCAGTAGTTTGGGACAGGGATGGGGCTACACCTTC.